Following are 23 T cell receptor beta chains from one sample sequenced in a study of T cell responses to AZD1222 COVID-19 vaccine. TCRdb's copy holds only in-frame clones and misses some; the assay was immunoSEQ multiplex PCR. The table shows under 140,000 clones, with about 88% occurring only once. Specimen: peripheral blood, collected on day 0 of AZD1222 vaccination. These receptors all stem from an adult in good health.

The chain uses TRBV3-1 (or the pseudogene TRBV3-2) and TRBJ2-1, with 12 bases lining up with TRBD2. J lost 8 bases, V lost 4 bases, and 9 bases had no gene match. The CDR3 has 16 residues. Germline CDR1 LGHDT, CDR2 YNNKEL (reference sequence). The CDR3 DNA follows: TGTGCCAGCAGCCGCGGGACGACTAGCGGGAGACATGAGCAGTTCTTC. Encoded protein: CASSRGTTSGRHEQFF.

The chain couples TRBV5-1 to TRBJ1-2; maybe TRBD1 (6 bases). The CDR3 consists of 15 residues. Deletions cut 4 bases from V and 4 bases from J, with 17 bases between. Germline V gives CDR1 SGHRS, CDR2 YFSETQ. CDR3 residues: CASSIESGGSYGYTF. CDR3 sequence (DNA): TGCGCCAGCAGCATCGAGAGCGGGGGCTCCTATGGCTACACCTTC.

Only a few counts were recorded for this clone. This chain joins TRBV29-1 and TRBJ1-1; 7 bases are a match to TRBD1. The CDR3 length is 12 residues. J gave up 4 bases and V 6 bases, and 5 bases lay outside the gene matches. Germline CDR1 SQVTM, CDR2 ANQGSEA. CDR3 nucleotide sequence: TGCAGCGTCGCCGGGACAGCCACTGAAGCTTTCTTT. Protein sequence: CSVAGTATEAFF. Based on the CDR3 plus reference TRBV29-1 and TRBJ1-1, the full variable domain is SAVISQKPSRDICQRGTSLTIQCQVDSQVTMMFWYRQQPGQSLTLIATANQGSEATYESGFVIDKFPISRPNLTFSTLTVSNMSPEDSSIYLCSVAGTATEAFFGQGTRLTVV.

The V call is TRBV12-3 or TRBV12-4, the J call TRBJ1-2; D remains unclear. This CDR3 comprises 13 residues. Deletions cut 5 bases from V and 7 bases from J, with 14 bases between. Written as DNA, the CDR3 is TGTGCCAGCAGTCCCGGGGATGGTCGTGGCTACACCTTC. The encoded protein is CASSPGDGRGYTF.

The chain employs TRBV18 and TRBJ1-1; D ambiguous. Per germline, CDR1 KGHSH and CDR2 LQKENI. The CDR3 has 14 residues. Trimming shortened V by 5 bases and J by 3 bases, and 13 bases separated the two germline ends. The CDR3 region is CASSWTLGYTEAFF. In nucleotides, the CDR3 is TGTGCCAGCTCATGGACGTTAGGTTACACTGAAGCTTTCTTT.

The chain carries TRBV30 and TRBJ2-7; tentative D call: TRBD2 (7 bases). The V gene's germline CDR1 is GTSNPN and CDR2 SVGIG (reference sequence). V lost 1 base to trimming and J lost 6 bases, with 19 bases between them. The CDR3 runs 15 residues. CDR3 coding DNA: TGTGCCTGGAGTGGGGATGGAGGGGGAGGGGGCGAGCAGTACTTC. This gives the protein CAWSGDGGGGGEQYF.

The chain recombines TRBV28 with TRBJ1-1; D is unclear. With 4 bases removed from V and 0 bases from J, the gap between germline ends came to 6 bases. Germline V gene data show CDR1 as MDHEN and CDR2 as SYDVKM. CDR3 length: 13 amino acids. CDR3 nucleotides: TGTGCCAGCAGTTCCTTTATGAACACTGAAGCTTTCTTT. Protein: CASSSFMNTEAFF.

In DNA form, the CDR3 reads TGTGCCAGCAGCTTGGGACAGGGGAAGCTTGGCTACACCTTC. This encodes CASSLGQGKLGYTF. This chain links TRBV5-6 with TRBJ1-2; 8 bases align to TRBD1. Germline-derived CDR1 and CDR2 are SGHDT and YYEEEE. V shed 0 bases and J 7 bases; nucleotides not matched to a gene: 5. The length of the CDR3 is 14 residues.

The V gene is TRBV9, the J gene TRBJ2-3; D is perhaps TRBD2 (6 bases). Germline V CDR1 and CDR2: SGDLS, YYNGEE. The CDR3 covers 14 residues. Trimming took 0 bases from V and 3 from J, leaving 8 bases between them. Here the CDR3 reads CASSVARGTDTQYF. CDR3 sequence (DNA): TGTGCCAGCAGCGTAGCCCGGGGGACAGATACGCAGTATTTT.

This chain connects TRBV20-1 to TRBJ2-1; D is perhaps TRBD1 (5 bases). Trimming stripped 3 bases from V and 7 bases from J, with 7 bases between. CDR3 length: 11 amino acids. Germline CDR1 reads DFQATT; CDR2 reads SNEGSKA (reference sequence). The CDR3 loop reads CSASRVNEQFF. The CDR3 DNA reads TGCAGTGCTAGCAGGGTGAATGAGCAGTTCTTC.

This chain joins TRBV19 and TRBJ1-1; the D gene is possibly TRBD1 (6 bases). Germline CDR1 reads LNHDA; CDR2 reads SQIVND (reference sequence). V lost 7 bases and J 5 bases, leaving 17 bases between the germline ends. This CDR3 is 14 amino acids long. The CDR3 nucleotides read TGTGCCAGTACCCCTTTCGGGGGGCTTACTGAAGCTTTCTTT. Translating gives CASTPFGGLTEAFF. Filled out from reference TRBV19 and TRBJ1-1, the complete variable domain reads DGGITQSPKYLFRKEGQNVTLSCEQNLNHDAMYWYRQDPGQGLRLIYYSQIVNDFQKGDIAEGYSVSREKKESFPLTVTSAQKNPTAFYLCASTPFGGLTEAFFGQGTRLTVV.

This chain's CDR3 is CASSTRRGAGSKADTQYF. CDR3 DNA sequence: TGCGCCAGCAGCACCCGACGGGGAGCGGGGTCCAAGGCAGATACGCAGTATTTT. The rearrangement uses TRBV5-1 and TRBJ2-3; TRBD2 matches 7 bases. CDR3 size: 18 residues. Germline assignment: CDR1 SGHRS and CDR2 YFSETQ. V dropped 4 bases and J dropped 4; count of bases not matched to a gene: 18.

The chain carries TRBV11-3 and TRBJ2-2; TRBD2 might be the D (6 bases). CDR3 size: 14 residues. Trimming pared 7 bases from V and 5 bases from J, leaving 14 bases between. Germline V CDR1 and CDR2: SGHNT, YENEEA. In DNA form, the CDR3 reads TGTGCCAGCAAAAGCGGCGGGAAGACCGGGGAGCTGTTTTTT. This translates into CASKSGGKTGELFF.

The sample holds one count of this clone. V is TRBV30 and J is TRBJ1-2; D not resolved. The CDR3 spans 13 residues. V lost 7 bases and J 4 bases, leaving 16 bases between the germline ends. Germline V gives CDR1 GTSNPN, CDR2 SVGIG (reference sequence). CDR3 sequence: CAFRAPPAYGYTF. The CDR3 nucleotides are TGTGCCTTCCGGGCTCCCCCGGCCTATGGCTACACCTTC.

Regarding this clone: Other DNA sequences within the sample encode an identical CDR3. The J gene is TRBJ1-1, the V gene TRBV18, with D possibly being TRBD1 (5 bases). Trimming pared 3 bases from V and 1 base from J, leaving 9 bases between. The germline V gene encodes CDR1 KGHSH and CDR2 LQKENI. This CDR3 has 14 residues. The CDR3 region has the DNA TGTGCCAGCTCACCCGACAGAAAGAACACTGAAGCTTTCTTT. The encoded protein is CASSPDRKNTEAFF.

V usage is TRBV30 and J usage is TRBJ2-5; the D call may be TRBD1 or TRBD2 (5 bases each). The CDR3 contains 15 residues. Trimming stripped 5 bases from V and 4 bases from J, with 20 bases between. From germline, CDR1 is GTSNPN and CDR2 SVGIG (reference sequence). CDR3 in amino acids: CAWGDGRRSGETQYF. In DNA, the CDR3 is TGTGCCTGGGGGGACGGACGCCGGTCGGGAGAGACCCAGTACTTC.

The gene calls are TRBV18 and TRBJ1-1, with TRBD1 identical over 8 bases. Trimming at V came to 4 bases and at J to 6 bases, leaving 7 bases not matched to a gene. CDR3 size: 14 residues. Germline V gives CDR1 KGHSH, CDR2 LQKENI. The CDR3 DNA follows: TGTGCCAGCTCACGCCCGACAGGGGATTCTGAAGCTTTCTTT. Translating gives CASSRPTGDSEAFF.

This chain uses TRBV5-1 with TRBJ2-7, with 9 bases fitting TRBD2. V dropped 0 bases and J dropped 6; count of bases not matched to a gene: 1. CDR3 length equals 13 residues. CDR1 is SGHRS and CDR2 is YFSETQ in the germline V gene. Written as DNA, the CDR3 is TGCGCCAGCAGCTTGGGTAGCGGGGGCGAGCAGTACTTC. This sequence encodes CASSLGSGGEQYF.

J is TRBJ2-5 and V is TRBV5-1, with D unclear. Germline lookup yields CDR1 SGHRS and CDR2 YFSETQ. The CDR3 runs 14 residues. V shed 3 bases and J shed 4 bases, with 13 bases lying between them. This CDR3 is CASSSQSKGETQYF. The CDR3 DNA follows: TGCGCCAGCAGCTCCCAATCGAAAGGAGAGACCCAGTACTTC.

This chain links TRBV11-3 with TRBJ2-7, with D perhaps TRBD1 (6 bases). The CDR3 loop spans 15 amino acids. Per the germline V gene, CDR1 is SGHNT and CDR2 is YENEEA. The V end lost 1 base, the J end lost 1 base, and 11 bases lay between the germline ends. As DNA, the CDR3 is TGTGCCAGCAGCTTAGGAGCGGACAGATCCTACGAGCAGTACTTC. It translates to CASSLGADRSYEQYF. Combining the CDR3 with reference TRBV11-3 and TRBJ2-7 gives the whole variable domain EAGVVQSPRYKIIEKKQPVAFWCNPISGHNTLYWYLQNLGQGPELLIRYENEEAVDDSQLPKDRFSAERLKGVDSTLKIQPAELGDSAVYLCASSLGADRSYEQYFGPGTRLTVT.

The genes are TRBV3-1 (or the pseudogene TRBV3-2) and TRBJ2-3; 10 bases fit TRBD1. Germline loops: CDR1 LGHDT, CDR2 YNNKEL (reference sequence). The length of the CDR3 is 16 residues. Germline trimming cut 2 bases from V and 2 bases from J; bases unmatched to any gene: 4. The CDR3 is CASSQRGQGLTDTQYF. Here the CDR3 DNA reads TGTGCCAGCAGCCAACGGGGACAGGGGCTCACAGATACGCAGTATTTT.

This clone was found once. J is TRBJ2-7 and V is TRBV11-3; 7 bases fit TRBD1. Germline loops: CDR1 SGHNT, CDR2 YENEEA. The CDR3 contains 13 residues. The J segment lost 6 bases and the V segment lost 0 bases, leaving 2 bases of the junction unmatched. The CDR3 sequence: CASSLEDRTEQYF. CDR3 sequence (DNA): TGTGCCAGCAGCTTAGAGGACAGGACCGAGCAGTACTTC.

The J gene is TRBJ2-5, the V gene TRBV29-1; 7 bases agree with TRBD2. The V segment lost 0 bases and the J segment 5 bases; nucleotides outside the gene matches: 9. CDR3 length equals 15 residues. The germline V gene has CDR1 SQVTM and CDR2 ANQGSEA. The CDR3, as DNA: TGCAGCGTTGAAGAACCGGCGGGAGATTTGGAGACCCAGTACTTC. It codes for CSVEEPAGDLETQYF. The full variable domain, rest sourced from reference TRBV29-1 and TRBJ2-5, is SAVISQKPSRDICQRGTSLTIQCQVDSQVTMMFWYRQQPGQSLTLIATANQGSEATYESGFVIDKFPISRPNLTFSTLTVSNMSPEDSSIYLCSVEEPAGDLETQYFGPGTRLLVL.